This entry lists 18 T cell receptor beta chains sequenced from one sample in a study of shared clonotypes between healthy human individuals. Only in-frame clones appear in the TCRdb table, and some are missing; sequencing was by immunoSEQ multiplex PCR. In the table there are about 1 million clones, around 76% of which are singletons. Sequenced material: memory CD4+ T cells sorted from blood. Noted subset: CD45RA-negative fraction. The origin of the receptors is a man between 18 and 29 years old in good health.

This sequence joins TRBV29-1 and TRBJ2-1, with unresolved D. Germline V gene sequence: CDR1 SQVTM, CDR2 ANQGSEA. Deletions cut 2 bases from V and 6 bases from J, with 8 bases between. CDR3 size: 12 residues. The CDR3 region is CSVERGLNEQFF. The CDR3 DNA is TGCAGCGTTGAACGCGGTCTCAATGAGCAGTTCTTC.

The rearrangement uses TRBV18 and TRBJ2-7, with 8 bases fitting TRBD1. In germline, CDR1 is KGHSH, CDR2 LQKENI. Unmatched junction bases numbered 13, after V lost 3 bases and J lost 6 bases. The CDR3 sequence is 16 residues long. The CDR3 loop reads CASSPSSRTGSPEQYF. The CDR3 coding sequence is TGTGCCAGCTCACCTAGCAGTCGGACAGGGTCTCCCGAGCAGTACTTC.

The rearrangement links TRBV6-1 to TRBJ1-5; TRBD1 aligns across 8 bases. Germline V gives CDR1 MNHNS, CDR2 SASEGT. V lost 6 bases to trimming and J lost 6 bases; unmatched junction nucleotides: 10. The CDR3 runs 15 residues. CDR3 sequence: CASRLDRESVQPQHF. CDR3 nucleotide sequence: TGTGCCAGCAGGCTGGACAGGGAGTCGGTTCAGCCCCAGCATTTT.

A word on this clone: The sample contains more than one DNA sequence encoding this CDR3. The chain is built from TRBV7-2 and TRBJ2-1; the D gene is possibly TRBD1 (6 bases). CDR3 length: 15 residues. V was shortened by 0 bases and J by 1 base, with 7 bases between the two germline ends. Germline V gene data show CDR1 as SGHTA and CDR2 as FQGNSA. The CDR3 nucleotides are TGTGCCAGCAGCTTAGCGCAGGGGTCCTACAATGAGCAGTTCTTC. This gives the protein CASSLAQGSYNEQFF. Full variable domain (outside the CDR3, taken from reference TRBV7-2 and TRBJ2-1): GAGVSQSPSNKVTEKGKDVELRCDPISGHTALYWYRQSLGQGLEFLIYFQGNSAPDKSGLPSDRFSAERTGGSVSTLTIQRTQQEDSAVYLCASSLAQGSYNEQFFGPGTRLTVL.

This clone was detected a few times. This rearrangement joins TRBV30 to TRBJ1-5, with 11 bases identical to TRBD1. Germline-derived CDR1 and CDR2 are GTSNPN and SVGIG (reference sequence). CDR3 length: 15 residues. Trimming took 2 bases from V and 6 from J; bases not matched to a gene: 6. The CDR3 bases are TGTGCCTGGAGTCGCGGACAGGGGGCAAGTCAGCCCCAGCATTTT. It specifies CAWSRGQGASQPQHF.

The rearrangement joins TRBV5-5 to TRBJ2-1; a weak D match, TRBD2 (5 bases). This CDR3 has 14 residues. V shed 1 base and J shed 9 bases, with 14 bases lying between them. Looked up from germline, CDR1 is SGHKS and CDR2 is YYEKEE (reference sequence). The chain's CDR3 is CASSLFSQSGEQFF. The CDR3 DNA reads as TGTGCCAGCAGCTTGTTCAGCCAAAGCGGTGAGCAGTTCTTC.

The chain couples TRBV7-2 to TRBJ1-5; possibly TRBD1 for D (6 bases). The CDR3 covers 14 residues. Germline values: CDR1 SGHTA, CDR2 FQGNSA. V was shortened by 5 bases and J by 4 bases, with 12 bases between the two germline ends. This CDR3 is CASSPQTGNQPQHF. CDR3 bases: TGTGCCAGCAGCCCACAGACAGGAAATCAGCCCCAGCATTTT.

V is TRBV11-2 and J is TRBJ1-5, with 8 positions matching TRBD1. CDR3 size: 15 residues. The germline V gene has CDR1 SGHAT and CDR2 FQNNGV. V lost 1 base and J lost 6; bases outside the gene matches: 5. The chain's CDR3 is CASSLGGDRSQPQHF. The DNA of the CDR3 is TGTGCCAGCAGCTTAGGGGGGGACAGGTCTCAGCCCCAGCATTTT.

The CDR3 here is CASSGTGTDGYTF. The CDR3 DNA is TGTGCCAGCAGCGGGACCGGGACGGATGGCTACACCTTC. The chain joins TRBV2 to TRBJ1-2; possibly TRBD1 for D (5 bases). V lost 6 bases and J 6 bases, leaving 14 bases between the germline ends. The CDR3 has 13 residues. CDR1 SNHLY and CDR2 FYNNEI come from the germline V gene.

V and J are TRBV9 and TRBJ1-1, with 8 bases matching TRBD1. J lost 5 bases, V lost 3 bases, and 6 bases had no gene match. This CDR3 contains 14 residues. Per germline, CDR1 SGDLS and CDR2 YYNGEE. The CDR3 bases are TGTGCCAGCAGCGCCGGACAGGGAACTACTGAAGCTTTCTTT. Encoded protein: CASSAGQGTTEAFF.

V usage is TRBV12-2 and J usage is TRBJ2-7; the D call of TRBD1 is as the table states it, not checked on the DNA. TRBV12-2 is a documented pseudogene. The length of the CDR3 is 15 residues. The CDR3 protein is CASRTGKRGLYEQYF. CDR3 bases: TGTGCAAGTCGCACAGGTAAAAGGGGGTTATACGAGCAGTACTTC.

The genes are TRBV7-2 and TRBJ2-7; 8 nucleotides line up with TRBD2. Germline loops: CDR1 SGHTA, CDR2 FQGNSA. J was trimmed by 4 bases and V by 1 base; bases with no gene match: 9. The CDR3 extends over 16 amino acids. The CDR3 loop reads CASSLEGSGSGYEQYF. CDR3 DNA sequence: TGTGCCAGCAGCTTAGAAGGGAGCGGGAGTGGGTACGAGCAGTACTTC.

This clone has a single count. The CDR3 DNA reads as TGTGCCAGCAGCTTAGGGGACAGGGCAACAGATACGCAGTATTTT. It specifies CASSLGDRATDTQYF. V gene TRBV7-8 combines with J gene TRBJ2-3; 9 bases line up with TRBD1. J was trimmed by 3 bases and V by 1 base; bases with no gene match: 2. CDR3 length equals 15 residues. In germline, CDR1 is SGHVS, CDR2 FQNEAQ.

This clone was detected only a few times. The V call is TRBV7-2, the J call TRBJ2-7; no clear D gene. V was shortened by 1 base and J by 6 bases, with 13 bases between the two germline ends. CDR1 is SGHTA and CDR2 is FQGNSA in the germline V gene. The CDR3 sequence is 14 residues long. The CDR3 loop reads CASSLDAIPSEQYF. The CDR3 DNA reads as TGTGCCAGCAGCTTAGATGCCATCCCCTCCGAGCAGTACTTC.

V is TRBV6-4 and J is TRBJ1-2; no clear D. Germline V gene lookup returns CDR1 MRHNA and CDR2 SNTAGT. The germline V and J ends were trimmed by 8 bases and 4 bases, with 14 bases remaining between them. The CDR3 has 13 residues. This CDR3 reads CASPPAGPYGYTF. The CDR3 DNA is TGTGCCAGCCCTCCCGCAGGTCCCTATGGCTACACCTTC.

This rearrangement joins TRBV4-1 to TRBJ2-1; 8 bases are a match to TRBD2. Germline V CDR1 and CDR2: MGHRA, YSYEKL. Germline trimming cut 1 base from V and 7 bases from J; bases unmatched to any gene: 15. The CDR3 totals 18 residues. CDR3 loop: CASSQGGAGGPLSNEQFF. The CDR3 region has the DNA TGCGCCAGCAGCCAAGGGGGCGCGGGAGGACCACTCTCGAATGAGCAGTTCTTC.

This clone was recorded a few times. This chain joins TRBV5-1 and TRBJ1-6; TRBD1 might be the D (5 bases). CDR3 length: 15 residues. Germline assignment: CDR1 SGHRS and CDR2 YFSETQ. The V gene lost 0 bases and the J gene lost 7 bases, with 11 bases spanning the gap. In DNA, the CDR3 is TGCGCCAGCAGCTTGGAGTCGGCAGGGAATTCACCCCTCCACTTT. This encodes CASSLESAGNSPLHF.

The genes are TRBV5-4 and TRBJ1-6; possible D gene TRBD1, 6 bases. Germline V gene lookup returns CDR1 SGHNT and CDR2 YYREEE (reference sequence). The V end was cut by 4 bases, the J end by 10 bases, with 15 bases between. CDR3 length: 14 amino acids. The CDR3 DNA reads as TGTGCCAGCAGCCCACAGGGCCGGGACTCACCCCTCCACTTT. It encodes CASSPQGRDSPLHF.